The T cell receptor beta chain under discussion was sequenced for a study of blood T cell repertoires in COVID-19. Study-level background: The United States, Italy and Spain were the sources of the acute and convalescent COVID-19 samples. PBMCs, B-cell-depleted T cells, or T cells were the source of the cDNA or gDNA that made up the material.

Authors' data handling: Estimation of nucleated cell counts relied on the amplification of reference gene primers. Sequenced by immunoSEQ multiplex PCR; TCRdb stores in-frame clones only, minus some. Clonal size and the V and J genes are those of that table, whereas D and trimming came from the DNA. The sample holds approximately 100,000 clones; approximately 80% are singletons and the top ten take around 15%. V lost 3 bases and J lost 3; bases outside the gene matches: 5. Germline V gene data show CDR1 as KGHSH and CDR2 as LQKENI. The CDR3 has 14 amino acids. This TCR was sampled from a woman aged 55-75 years with acute or convalescent COVID-19. The V gene is TRBV18, the J gene TRBJ2-7, with TRBD2 identical over 7 bases. The sequencing input was peripheral blood. This CDR3 is CASSPSGISYEQYF. The CDR3, as DNA: TGTGCCAGCTCACCGAGCGGGATCAGCTACGAGCAGTACTTC. Combining the CDR3 with reference TRBV18 and TRBJ2-7 gives the whole variable domain NAGVMQNPRHLVRRRGQEARLRCSPMKGHSHVYWYRQLPEEGLKFMVYLQKENIIDESGMPKERFSAEFPKEGPSILRIQQVVRGDSAAYFCASSPSGISYEQYFGPGTRLTVT.